This is a list of T cell receptor beta chains from one sample in a study of shared clonotypes between healthy human individuals. This table comes from immunoSEQ multiplex PCR, and its TCRdb copy is limited to in-frame clones, with some not included. The top ten clones hold about 1.8% of a sample with millions of clones, about 93% of them seen once. The sequencing sample was made of naive CD8+ T cells from PBMCs. The receptors stem from a man aged 18 to 30 in good health. Some clones in this sample may be carry-over from other donors' samples. The CDR3 runs from the conserved cysteine through the conserved F or W. A D gene is named only where the DNA matches it firmly. Clone size appears in some rows only: once, few, many, or a class for an expanded clone.

size,D,V,J,CDR3,DNA
NA,NA,TRBV7-9,TRBJ2-1,CASSLGKQGFGSFF,TGTGCCAGCAGCTTAGGTAAACAGGGATTCGGTTCGTTCTTC
NA,TRBD2,TRBV19,TRBJ2-5,CANSRDSGSLETQYF,TGTGCCAATAGCCGTGATAGCGGGAGCCTGGAGACCCAGTACTTC
NA,TRBD1,TRBV7-9,TRBJ2-5,CASSLVARGRWETQYF,TGTGCCAGCAGCTTAGTGGCCAGGGGGCGGTGGGAGACCCAGTACTTC
NA,NA,TRBV7-8,TRBJ2-5,CASSIGGVQETQYF,TGTGCCAGCAGCATAGGGGGGGTACAAGAGACCCAGTACTTC
NA,NA,TRBV5-6,TRBJ2-2,CASSEEAAGELFF,TGTGCCAGCAGCGAAGAAGCCGCCGGGGAGCTGTTTTTT
NA,NA,TRBV11-2,TRBJ2-1,CASSYQYNEQFF,TGTGCCAGCAGCTACCAATACAATGAGCAGTTCTTC
once,NA,TRBV28,TRBJ2-4,CASSQTLGGTHSKNIQYF,TGTGCCAGCAGTCAAACCCTTGGTGGGACCCATAGCAAAAACATTCAGTACTTC
once,TRBD2,TRBV28,TRBJ2-7,CASSSRGLAGGVYEQYF,TGTGCCAGCAGTTCAAGGGGGTTAGCGGGAGGGGTTTACGAGCAGTACTTC
NA,NA,TRBV7-9,TRBJ2-5,CASSTRKEGKETQYF,TGTGCCAGCAGCACCCGTAAGGAGGGCAAAGAGACCCAGTACTTC
NA,TRBD2,TRBV27,TRBJ2-2,CASKNKGLAGPTTGELFF,TGTGCCAGCAAAAATAAGGGACTAGCGGGACCTACTACCGGGGAGCTGTTTTTT
once,NA,TRBV5-4,TRBJ2-7,CASSGEREYETEQYF,TGTGCCAGCAGCGGGGAACGGGAGTATGAAACCGAGCAGTACTTC
NA,NA,TRBV19,TRBJ2-2,CASSLQGFGTGELFF,TGTGCCAGTAGTCTGCAGGGCTTTGGCACCGGGGAGCTGTTTTTT
NA,TRBD1,TRBV5-1,TRBJ1-5,CASSITGGNQPQHF,TGCGCCAGCAGCATTACAGGGGGCAATCAGCCCCAGCATTTT
NA,NA,TRBV14,TRBJ2-5,CASSQEFTLQETQYF,TGTGCCAGCAGCCAAGAGTTCACGCTGCAAGAGACCCAGTACTTC
NA,TRBD2,TRBV29-1,TRBJ2-2,CSVEGSGRVTGELFF,TGCAGCGTTGAAGGTAGCGGGAGGGTCACCGGGGAGCTGTTTTTT
few,NA,TRBV6-5,TRBJ1-5,CASSLGSGAHQPQHF,TGTGCCAGCAGTTTGGGCTCCGGCGCCCATCAGCCCCAGCATTTT
NA,NA,TRBV11-2,TRBJ2-7,CASSLGTGSYEQYF,TGTGCCAGCAGCTTAGGTACGGGCTCCTACGAGCAGTACTTC
NA,NA,TRBV19,TRBJ2-1,CASSIGGGDEQFF,TGTGCCAGTAGTATAGGCGGCGGGGATGAGCAGTTCTTC
NA,TRBD2,TRBV9,TRBJ2-1,CASSLKAGGYNEQFF,TGTGCCAGCAGCTTAAAAGCGGGAGGTTACAATGAGCAGTTCTTC
NA,TRBD1,TRBV7-3,TRBJ2-3,CASSLGQGGPIDTQYF,TGTGCCAGCAGCTTAGGACAGGGAGGACCCATCGATACGCAGTATTTT
NA,NA,TRBV11-2,TRBJ1-3,CASSLAGPRNTIYF,TGTGCCAGCAGCTTAGCTGGGCCCCGAAACACCATATATTTT
NA,TRBD2,TRBV5-8,TRBJ2-2,CASSLATSGRAHTGELFF,TGTGCCAGCAGCTTGGCGACTAGCGGGAGGGCCCACACCGGGGAGCTGTTTTTT
once,TRBD1,TRBV11-2,TRBJ2-7,CASSSRQGQTYEQYF,TGTGCCAGCAGCTCCCGACAGGGGCAAACCTACGAGCAGTACTTC
once,NA,TRBV7-8,TRBJ2-3,CASSPTGLGWDTQYF,TGTGCCAGCAGCCCTACCGGATTGGGTTGGGATACGCAGTATTTT
once,TRBD2,TRBV5-4,TRBJ2-1,CASSLRLAEPNEQFF,TGTGCCAGCAGCTTGCGACTAGCGGAACCCAATGAGCAGTTCTTC
NA,NA,TRBV4-1,TRBJ2-3,CASSQDIRGATDTQYF,TGCGCCAGCAGCCAAGATATCAGGGGGGCGACGGATACGCAGTATTTT
NA,NA,TRBV4-3,TRBJ1-4,CASSQDGGVREKLFF,TGCGCCAGCAGCCAAGATGGGGGGGTTAGGGAAAAACTGTTTTTT
NA,NA,TRBV27,TRBJ2-1,CASSLGYRNEQFF,TGTGCCAGCAGTTTAGGATATAGGAATGAGCAGTTCTTC
NA,NA,TRBV27,TRBJ2-2,CASGSWTKNTGELFF,TGTGCCAGCGGTTCATGGACCAAGAACACCGGGGAGCTGTTTTTT
NA,NA,TRBV9,TRBJ2-1,CASSAPGTLNGNEQFF,TGTGCCAGCAGCGCGCCCGGGACCCTTAATGGGAATGAGCAGTTCTTC
NA,TRBD1,TRBV4-3,TRBJ2-7,CASSQVRRDRDPHEQYF,TGCGCCAGCAGCCAAGTGCGCCGGGACAGGGATCCCCACGAGCAGTACTTC
once,NA,TRBV7-2,TRBJ2-2,CASRKGSYTGELFF,TGTGCCAGCAGGAAGGGCTCATACACCGGGGAGCTGTTTTTT
NA,TRBD1,TRBV6-5,TRBJ1-1,CASRQGMNTEAFF,TGTGCCAGCAGACAGGGGATGAACACTGAAGCTTTCTTT
NA,NA,TRBV13,TRBJ2-7,CASSFQGLRGNEQYF,TGTGCCAGCAGCTTCCAAGGGCTCCGCGGCAACGAGCAGTACTTC
NA,NA,TRBV29-1,TRBJ2-7,CSVRGGLSYEQYF,TGCAGCGTTCGAGGGGGACTTTCCTACGAGCAGTACTTC